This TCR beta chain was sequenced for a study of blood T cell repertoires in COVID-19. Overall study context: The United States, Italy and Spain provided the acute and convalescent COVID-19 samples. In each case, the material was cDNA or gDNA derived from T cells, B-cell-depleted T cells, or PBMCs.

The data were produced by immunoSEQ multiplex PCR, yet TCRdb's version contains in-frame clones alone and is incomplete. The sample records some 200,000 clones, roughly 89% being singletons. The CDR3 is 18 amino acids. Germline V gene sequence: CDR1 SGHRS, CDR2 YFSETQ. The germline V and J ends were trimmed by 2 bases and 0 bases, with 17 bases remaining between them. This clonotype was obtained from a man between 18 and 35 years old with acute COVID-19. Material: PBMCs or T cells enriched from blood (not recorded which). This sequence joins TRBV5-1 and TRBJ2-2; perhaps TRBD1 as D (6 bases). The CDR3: CASSFHRDEGANTGELFF. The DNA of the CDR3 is TGCGCCAGCAGCTTCCACAGGGACGAAGGAGCGAACACCGGGGAGCTGTTTTTT.